This T cell receptor beta chain was retrieved from a study of CD4+ T cells in melanoma (dated by TCRdb to 2022 to 2024). A note on the overall study: Neoantigen-specific CD4+ T cells in human melanoma were investigated in the study.

Inclusive of the bounding cysteine and phenylalanine, the CDR3 is 12 residues long. Only the CDR3 region is kept as DNA, spanning 36 bases read in frame from base 1. Library construction relied on the immunoSEQ multiplex PCR assay. The immuneACCESS repertoire file appears here via TCRdb, limited to in-frame rearrangements. These files lack a portion of the clones; in checked studies, under half of the deficit traces to unresolved V genes, and the cause of the others is not known. The sample includes more than 15,000 clones, with 65% to 85% observed a single time. The top ten constitute less than 15% of the sample. To note about this clone: The antigen it binds to is not known. Base qualities are not provided; no much larger clone lies one nucleotide away.

The donors were people with melanoma. Overall study results and their limits: The report described a correlation between neoantigen-specific CD4+ T cells and the function of CD8+ T cells, macrophages and B cells. Neoantigen-specific CD4+ T cells in melanoma were reported to show diverse differentiation states.

This receptor was identified in a human donor with melanoma. This chain is built from TRBV21-1 and TRBJ1-1. TRBV21-1 is annotated as a pseudogene. Sequences were obtained from cells from a culture (not recorded whether cultured in vitro). The encoded CDR3 is CASSGLNVEAFF. The nucleotide sequence reads TGTGCCAGCAGCGGTCTTAATGTTGAAGCTTTCTTT.